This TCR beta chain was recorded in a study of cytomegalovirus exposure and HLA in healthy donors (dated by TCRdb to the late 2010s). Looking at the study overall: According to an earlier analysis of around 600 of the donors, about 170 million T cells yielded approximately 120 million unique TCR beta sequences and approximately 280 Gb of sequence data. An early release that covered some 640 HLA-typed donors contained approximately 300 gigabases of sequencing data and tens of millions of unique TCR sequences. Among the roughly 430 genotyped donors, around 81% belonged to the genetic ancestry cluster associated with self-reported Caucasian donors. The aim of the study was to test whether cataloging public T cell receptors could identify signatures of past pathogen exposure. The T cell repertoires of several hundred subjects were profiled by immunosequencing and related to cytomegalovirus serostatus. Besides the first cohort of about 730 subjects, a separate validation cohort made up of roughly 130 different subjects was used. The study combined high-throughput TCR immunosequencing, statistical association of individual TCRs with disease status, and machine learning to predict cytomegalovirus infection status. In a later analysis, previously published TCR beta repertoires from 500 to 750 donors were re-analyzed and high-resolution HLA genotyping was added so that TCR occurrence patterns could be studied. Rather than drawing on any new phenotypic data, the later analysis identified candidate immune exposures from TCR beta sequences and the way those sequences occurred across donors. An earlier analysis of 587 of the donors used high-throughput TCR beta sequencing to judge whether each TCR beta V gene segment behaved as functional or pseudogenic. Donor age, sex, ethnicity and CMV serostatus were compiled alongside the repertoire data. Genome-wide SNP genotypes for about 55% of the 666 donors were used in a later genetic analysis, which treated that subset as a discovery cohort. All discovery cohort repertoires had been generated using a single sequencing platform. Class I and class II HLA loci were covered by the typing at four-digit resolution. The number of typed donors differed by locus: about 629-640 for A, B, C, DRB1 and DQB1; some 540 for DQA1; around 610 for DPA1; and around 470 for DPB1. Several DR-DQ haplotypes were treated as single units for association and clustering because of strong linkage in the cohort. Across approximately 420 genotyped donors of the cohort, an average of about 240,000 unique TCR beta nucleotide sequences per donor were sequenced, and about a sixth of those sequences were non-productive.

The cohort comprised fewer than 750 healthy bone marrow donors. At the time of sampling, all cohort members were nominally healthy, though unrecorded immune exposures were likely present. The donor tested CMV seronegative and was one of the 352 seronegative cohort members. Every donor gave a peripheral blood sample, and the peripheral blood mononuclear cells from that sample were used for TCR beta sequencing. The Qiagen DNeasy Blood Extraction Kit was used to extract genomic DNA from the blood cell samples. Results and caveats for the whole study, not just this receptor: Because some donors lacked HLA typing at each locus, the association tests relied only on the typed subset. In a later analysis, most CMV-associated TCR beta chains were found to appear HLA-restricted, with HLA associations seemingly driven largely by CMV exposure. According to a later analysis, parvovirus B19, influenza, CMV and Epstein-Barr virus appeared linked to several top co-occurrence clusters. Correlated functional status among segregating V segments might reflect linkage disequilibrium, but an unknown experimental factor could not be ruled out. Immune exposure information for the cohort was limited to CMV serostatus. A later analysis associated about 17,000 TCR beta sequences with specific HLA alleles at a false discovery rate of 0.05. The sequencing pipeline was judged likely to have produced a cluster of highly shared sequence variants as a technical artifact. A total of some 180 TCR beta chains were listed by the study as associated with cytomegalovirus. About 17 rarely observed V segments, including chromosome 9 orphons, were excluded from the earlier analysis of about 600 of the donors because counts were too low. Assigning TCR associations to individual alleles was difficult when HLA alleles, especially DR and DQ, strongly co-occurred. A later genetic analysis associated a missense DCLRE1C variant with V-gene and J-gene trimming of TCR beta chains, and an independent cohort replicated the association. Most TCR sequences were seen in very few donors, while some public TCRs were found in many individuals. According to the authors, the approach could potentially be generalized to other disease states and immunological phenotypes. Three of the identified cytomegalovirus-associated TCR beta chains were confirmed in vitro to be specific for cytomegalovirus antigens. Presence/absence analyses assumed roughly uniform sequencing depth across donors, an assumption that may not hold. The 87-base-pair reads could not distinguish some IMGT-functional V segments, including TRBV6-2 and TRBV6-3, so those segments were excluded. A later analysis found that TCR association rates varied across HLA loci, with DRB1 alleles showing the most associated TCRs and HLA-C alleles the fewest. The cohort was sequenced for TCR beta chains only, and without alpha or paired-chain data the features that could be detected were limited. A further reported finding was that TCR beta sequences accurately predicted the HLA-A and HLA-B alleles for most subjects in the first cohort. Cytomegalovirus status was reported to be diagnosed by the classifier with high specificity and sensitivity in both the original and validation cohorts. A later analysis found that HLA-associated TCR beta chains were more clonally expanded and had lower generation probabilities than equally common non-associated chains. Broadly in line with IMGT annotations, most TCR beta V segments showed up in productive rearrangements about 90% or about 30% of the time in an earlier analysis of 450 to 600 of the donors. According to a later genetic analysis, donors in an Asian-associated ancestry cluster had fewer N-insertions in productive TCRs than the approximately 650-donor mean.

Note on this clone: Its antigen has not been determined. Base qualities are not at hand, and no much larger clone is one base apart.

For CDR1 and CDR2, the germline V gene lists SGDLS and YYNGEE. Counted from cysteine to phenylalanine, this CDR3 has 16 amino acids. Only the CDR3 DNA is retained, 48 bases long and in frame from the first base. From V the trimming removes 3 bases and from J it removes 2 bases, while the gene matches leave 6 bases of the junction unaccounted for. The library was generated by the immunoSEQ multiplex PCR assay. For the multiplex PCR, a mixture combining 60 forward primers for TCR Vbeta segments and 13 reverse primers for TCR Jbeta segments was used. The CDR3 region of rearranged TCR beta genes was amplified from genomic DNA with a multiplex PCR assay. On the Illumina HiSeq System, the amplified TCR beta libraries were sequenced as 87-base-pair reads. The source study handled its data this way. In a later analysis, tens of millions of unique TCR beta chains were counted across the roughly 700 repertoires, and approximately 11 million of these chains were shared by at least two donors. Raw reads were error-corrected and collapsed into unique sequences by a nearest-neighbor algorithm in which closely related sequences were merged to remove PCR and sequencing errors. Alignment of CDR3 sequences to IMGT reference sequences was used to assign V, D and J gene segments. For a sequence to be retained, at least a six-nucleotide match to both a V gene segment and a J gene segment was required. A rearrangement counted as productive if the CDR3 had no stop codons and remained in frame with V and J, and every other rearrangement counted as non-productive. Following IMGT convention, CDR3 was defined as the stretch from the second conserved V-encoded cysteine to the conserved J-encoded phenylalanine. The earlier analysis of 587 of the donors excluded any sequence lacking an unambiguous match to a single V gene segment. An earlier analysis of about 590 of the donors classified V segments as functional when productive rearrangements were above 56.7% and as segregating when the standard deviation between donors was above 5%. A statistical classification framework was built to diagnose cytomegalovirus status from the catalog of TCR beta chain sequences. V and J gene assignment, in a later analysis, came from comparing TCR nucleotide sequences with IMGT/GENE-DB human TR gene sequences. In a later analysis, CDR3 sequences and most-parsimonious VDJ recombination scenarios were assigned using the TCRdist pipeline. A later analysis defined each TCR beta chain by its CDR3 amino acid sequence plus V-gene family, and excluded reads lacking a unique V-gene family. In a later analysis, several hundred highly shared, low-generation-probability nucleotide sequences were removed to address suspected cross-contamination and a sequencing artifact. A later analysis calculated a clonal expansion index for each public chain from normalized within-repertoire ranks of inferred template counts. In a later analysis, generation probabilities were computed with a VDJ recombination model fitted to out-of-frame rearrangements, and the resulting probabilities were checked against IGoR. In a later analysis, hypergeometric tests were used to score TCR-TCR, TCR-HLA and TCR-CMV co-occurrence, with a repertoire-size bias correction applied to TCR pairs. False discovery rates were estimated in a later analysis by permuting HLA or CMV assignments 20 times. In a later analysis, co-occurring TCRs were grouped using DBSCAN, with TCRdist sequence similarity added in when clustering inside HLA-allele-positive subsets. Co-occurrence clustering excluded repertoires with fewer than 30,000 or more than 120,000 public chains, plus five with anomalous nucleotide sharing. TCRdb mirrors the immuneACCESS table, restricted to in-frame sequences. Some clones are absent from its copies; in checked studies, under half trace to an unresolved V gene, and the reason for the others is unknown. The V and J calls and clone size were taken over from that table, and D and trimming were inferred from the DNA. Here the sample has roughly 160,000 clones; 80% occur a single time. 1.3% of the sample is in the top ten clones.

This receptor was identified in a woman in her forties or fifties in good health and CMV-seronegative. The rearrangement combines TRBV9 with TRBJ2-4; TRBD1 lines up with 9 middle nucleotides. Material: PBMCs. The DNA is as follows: TGTGCCAGCAGCGCCACAGGGGGCGCCCCCAAAAACATTCAGTACTTC. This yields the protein CASSATGGAPKNIQYF.